This T cell receptor beta chain derives from a study of early T cells in non-severe SARS-CoV-2 infection. As part of library construction, unique molecular identifiers were attached to individual cDNA molecules. Using its own MiXCR run on the 5' RACE reads, TCRdb lists one record per CDR3 protein. This sample has over 75,000 distinct CDR3 sequences, with about 12% found just once. The CDR3 covers 17 residues. After removal of 5 bases from V and 1 base from J, the junction contained 4 bases not matched to a gene. CDR1 is MNHEY, CDR2 SVGEGT, per germline. The specimen was whole blood. The sequence was obtained from an adult who was a healthcare worker with PCR-confirmed SARS-CoV-2 infection or an uninfected control (not recorded which). The chain employs TRBV6-2 or TRBV6-3 and TRBJ1-6; TRBD1 matches 11 bases. The CDR3 sequence is CASSRDRGSSYNSPLHF. CDR3 bases: TGTGCCAGCAGTCGGGACAGGGGGTCATCCTATAATTCACCCCTCCACTTT.